These T cell receptor beta chains were read from a single sample in a study of shared clonotypes between healthy human individuals. Method: immunoSEQ multiplex PCR; TCRdb's copy keeps in-frame clones and lacks some. Of about 670,000 clones detected, around 72% appear once; the ten largest clones hold 1.8%. The sequenced sample was memory CD4+ T cells sorted from blood. The receptors derive from a woman in her 30s in good health. CDR3s include the opening cysteine and the closing phenylalanine or tryptophan. The D gene is left open where the match is weak. A row's size may be missing; if present it is once, few, many or a size class.

D | J | V | size | CDR3 | DNA
- | TRBJ2-1 | TRBV4-2 | - | CASSHLPGNEQFF | TGTGCCAGCAGCCACCTCCCCGGAAATGAGCAGTTCTTC
- | TRBJ1-4 | TRBV5-1 | - | CASSSSATNEKLFF | TGCGCCAGCAGCTCGTCCGCAACTAATGAAAAACTGTTTTTT
TRBD2 | TRBJ2-1 | TRBV9 | - | CASSPVGTSGYNEQFF | TGTGCCAGCAGCCCCGTCGGGACTAGCGGTTACAATGAGCAGTTCTTC
TRBD1 | TRBJ1-2 | TRBV7-8 | - | CASSLHPGDRGYGYTF | TGTGCCAGCAGCTTACACCCCGGGGACAGGGGCTATGGCTACACCTTC
- | TRBJ2-1 | TRBV5-1 | - | CASSLKDRGSYNEQFF | TGCGCCAGCAGCCTGAAGGACAGAGGGTCCTACAATGAGCAGTTCTTC
TRBD2 | TRBJ2-2 | TRBV9 | - | CASSVELAGGGAGELFF | TGTGCCAGCAGCGTAGAACTAGCGGGAGGCGGGGCCGGGGAGCTGTTTTTT
- | TRBJ2-7 | TRBV28 | - | CASRMGTVMDEQYF | TGTGCCAGCAGGATGGGAACGGTAATGGACGAGCAGTACTTC
TRBD1 | TRBJ1-5 | TRBV18 | - | CASRPTGDQPQHF | TGTGCCAGCCGTCCGACAGGGGATCAGCCCCAGCATTTT
TRBD2 | TRBJ2-2 | TRBV7-9 | few | CASRDLAGVITGELFF | TGTGCCAGCAGAGACCTAGCGGGAGTAATTACCGGGGAGCTGTTTTTT
TRBD1 | TRBJ2-7 | TRBV4-1 | - | CASSQPGQGLYEQYF | TGCGCCAGCAGCCAACCAGGACAGGGCCTCTACGAGCAGTACTTC
TRBD2 | TRBJ2-1 | TRBV28 | few | CASSTSGRRFDEQFF | TGTGCCAGCAGCACTAGCGGGAGAAGGTTCGATGAGCAGTTCTTC
- | TRBJ1-5 | TRBV2 | few | CASSEGPDQPQHF | TGTGCCAGCAGTGAAGGCCCTGATCAGCCCCAGCATTTT
TRBD1 | TRBJ1-1 | TRBV7-9 | medium-sized | CASSPLWTGVNTEAFF | TGTGCCAGCAGCCCCCTCTGGACAGGAGTGAACACTGAAGCTTTCTTT
TRBD2 | TRBJ2-7 | TRBV19 | - | CASSLGLAGEGEQYF | TGTGCCAGTAGTTTGGGACTAGCGGGAGAGGGCGAGCAGTACTTC
- | TRBJ2-3 | TRBV30 | - | CAWSKVSDTQYF | TGTGCCTGGAGTAAAGTGTCAGATACGCAGTATTTT
- | TRBJ2-1 | TRBV4-1 | - | CASSLDGLPYNEQFF | TGCGCCAGCAGCCTGGACGGCCTCCCCTACAATGAGCAGTTCTTC
- | TRBJ2-7 | TRBV4-1 | - | CASSPTGGGRLAIFTYEQYF | TGCGCCAGCAGCCCAACAGGGGGCGGGAGGCTGGCTATCTTTACCTACGAGCAGTACTTC
- | TRBJ2-2 | TRBV25-1 | many | CASSESGHTGELFF | TGTGCCAGCAGTGAATCTGGCCACACCGGGGAGCTGTTTTTT
- | TRBJ2-3 | TRBV25-1 | - | CASSTRAFTDTQYF | TGTGCCAGCAGTACCCGGGCCTTCACAGATACGCAGTATTTT